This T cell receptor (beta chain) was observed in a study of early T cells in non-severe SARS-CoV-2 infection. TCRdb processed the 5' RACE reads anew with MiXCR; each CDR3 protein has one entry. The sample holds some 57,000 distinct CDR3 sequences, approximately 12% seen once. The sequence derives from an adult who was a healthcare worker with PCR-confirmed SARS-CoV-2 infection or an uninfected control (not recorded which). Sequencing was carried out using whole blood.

The CDR3 DNA reads TGTGCCACCGACGGGACAGGGGCTGGCACCGGGGAGCTGTTTTTT. As protein: CATDGTGAGTGELFF. The V and J genes are TRBV28 and TRBJ2-2; TRBD1 matches 10 bases. The CDR3 is made up of 15 amino acids. The germline gives CDR1 MDHEN, CDR2 SYDVKM. V shed 10 bases, J shed 4 bases, and the junction held 9 bases outside the gene matches.